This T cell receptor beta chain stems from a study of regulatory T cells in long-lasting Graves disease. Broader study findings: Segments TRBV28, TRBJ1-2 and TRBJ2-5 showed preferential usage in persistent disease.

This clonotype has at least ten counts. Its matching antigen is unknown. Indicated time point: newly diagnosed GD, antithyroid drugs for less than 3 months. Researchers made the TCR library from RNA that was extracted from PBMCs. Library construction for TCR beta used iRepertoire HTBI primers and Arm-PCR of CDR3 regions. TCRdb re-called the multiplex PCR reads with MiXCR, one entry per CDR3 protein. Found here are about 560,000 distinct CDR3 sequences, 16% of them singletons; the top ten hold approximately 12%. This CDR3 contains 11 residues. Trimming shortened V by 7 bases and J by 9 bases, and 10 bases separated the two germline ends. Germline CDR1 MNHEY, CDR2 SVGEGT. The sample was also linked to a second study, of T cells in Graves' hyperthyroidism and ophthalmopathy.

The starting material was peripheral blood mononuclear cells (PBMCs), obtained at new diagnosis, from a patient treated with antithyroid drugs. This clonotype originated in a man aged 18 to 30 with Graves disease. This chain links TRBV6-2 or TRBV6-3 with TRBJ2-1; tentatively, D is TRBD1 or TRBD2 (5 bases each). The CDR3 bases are TGTGCCAGCACCTTGGGGGTTGAGCAGTTCTTC. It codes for CASTLGVEQFF.